The 27 T cell receptor beta chains below all came from one sample that was sequenced in a study of response to subunit inactivated influenza vaccine. TCRdb reprocessed the RT-PCR reads with MiXCR, giving one entry per CDR3 protein. The sample yields about 520,000 distinct CDR3 sequences, under 8.5% seen once. The specimen was PBMCs from blood, collected 23 months after vaccination. The receptors stem from a man aged 50 to 75 who received an inactivated influenza vaccine.

The chain recombines TRBV28 with TRBJ2-7, with D perhaps TRBD1 or TRBD2 (5 bases each). The CDR3 runs 16 residues. Germline V gene lookup returns CDR1 MDHEN and CDR2 SYDVKM. Trimming removed 1 base from V and 1 base from J, with 14 bases in between. The CDR3 reads CASSLSEGSLSYEQYF. For the CDR3, the DNA is TGTGCCAGCAGTTTATCCGAGGGGTCCCTTTCCTACGAGCAGTACTTC.

The rearrangement uses TRBV2 and TRBJ2-3; D is unclear. Trimming shortened V by 7 bases and J by 4 bases, and 12 bases separated the two germline ends. The CDR3 is 13 residues long. Germline CDR1 SNHLY, CDR2 FYNNEI. The DNA for the CDR3 is TGTGCCAGCATGAGGCCAATTCCAGATACGCAGTATTTT. This gives the protein CASMRPIPDTQYF.

This chain joins TRBV29-1 and TRBJ2-1; 12 nucleotides agree with TRBD2. Unmatched junction bases numbered 6, after V lost 6 bases and J lost 0 bases. Germline-derived CDR1 and CDR2 are SQVTM and ANQGSEA. This CDR3 is built from 16 residues. The CDR3 sequence is CSVTSGGLSSYNEQFF. In DNA form, the CDR3 reads TGCAGCGTGACTAGCGGGGGCCTGAGCTCCTACAATGAGCAGTTCTTC.

This clonotype appeared a few times. V gene TRBV20-1 combines with J gene TRBJ2-5, with 9 bases fitting TRBD2. Germline trimming cut 1 base from V and 5 bases from J; bases unmatched to any gene: 5. In germline, CDR1 is DFQATT, CDR2 SNEGSKA (reference sequence). The CDR3 has 14 residues. CDR3 sequence (DNA): TGCAGTGCTAGAGGTCCTAGCGGGAAGGAGACCCAGTACTTC. Translated, it gives CSARGPSGKETQYF.

This clonotype has just a few counts. The chain is built from TRBV20-1 and TRBJ2-7; 8 nucleotides agree with TRBD1. CDR3 length: 15 residues. Looked up from germline, CDR1 is DFQATT and CDR2 is SNEGSKA (reference sequence). V shed 6 bases and J 2 bases; nucleotides not matched to a gene: 12. The CDR3 region is CSAIRSGQGAYEQYF. The CDR3 DNA sequence: TGCAGTGCGATCAGATCCGGACAGGGAGCCTACGAGCAGTACTTC.

The genes are TRBV12-3 or TRBV12-4 and TRBJ1-4, with D unresolved. The V gene lost 11 bases and the J gene lost 3 bases, with 19 bases spanning the gap. The CDR3 runs to 15 residues. The CDR3 reads CAGRYGFYSNEKLFF. The CDR3 DNA sequence: TGTGCCGGACGATATGGGTTCTACTCTAATGAAAAACTGTTTTTT.

J is TRBJ2-7 and V is TRBV27; 10 nucleotides agree with TRBD2. The CDR3 runs to 16 residues. V dropped 10 bases and J dropped 3; count of bases not matched to a gene: 15. Germline V gene data show CDR1 as MNHEY and CDR2 as SMNVEV (reference sequence). CDR3 DNA: TGTGCCACCGGGCCCTACCCTAGCGGGAGTTTCTACGAGCAGTACTTC. Its translation is CATGPYPSGSFYEQYF.

The V and J genes are TRBV20-1 and TRBJ1-5; no clear D. Trimming took off 5 bases at V and 1 base at J, with 9 bases between the two ends. Germline V gene lookup returns CDR1 DFQATT and CDR2 SNEGSKA (reference sequence). The CDR3 sequence is 13 residues long. The DNA of the CDR3 is TGCAGTGCTCGGACTGCAAGCAATCAGCCCCAGCATTTT. As protein: CSARTASNQPQHF.

This clonotype was seen ten or more times. The chain joins TRBV28 to TRBJ2-7; possible D gene TRBD1, 6 bases. The V end lost 6 bases, the J end lost 7 bases, and 25 bases lay between the germline ends. This CDR3 is 16 amino acids long. Germline-derived CDR1 and CDR2 are MDHEN and SYDVKM. The CDR3 region is CASSSPQGAHEGEQYF. CDR3 nucleotide sequence: TGTGCCAGCAGCTCCCCACAGGGTGCACACGAGGGAGAGCAGTACTTC. The entire variable domain, with the rest obtained from reference TRBV28 and TRBJ2-7, is as follows: DVKVTQSSRYLVKRTGEKVFLECVQDMDHENMFWYRQDPGLGLRLIYFSYDVKMKEKGDIPEGYSVSREKKERFSLILESASTNQTSMYLCASSSPQGAHEGEQYFGPGTRLTVT.

This clonotype was seen ten or more times. V usage is TRBV7-3 and J usage is TRBJ2-1; 9 bases agree with TRBD2. CDR3 length equals 15 residues. V was clipped by 5 bases and J by 4 bases; unmatched bases: 6. CDR1 and CDR2 (germline): SGHTA, FQGTGA. CDR3 DNA: TGTGCCAGCAGCCCCCACGGACTAGCGTACAATGAGCAGTTCTTC. Translating it yields CASSPHGLAYNEQFF.

The chain recombines TRBV20-1 with TRBJ2-1, with 10 bases matching TRBD2. V was clipped by 6 bases and J by 5 bases; unmatched bases: 10. The CDR3 sequence is 15 residues long. CDR1 DFQATT and CDR2 SNEGSKA come from the germline V gene (reference sequence). The CDR3 loop is CSAKKGLAADNEQFF. CDR3 nucleotides: TGCAGTGCAAAAAAAGGACTAGCGGCTGACAATGAGCAGTTCTTC.

This clonotype was detected many times. The gene calls are TRBV7-9 and TRBJ2-7; D unclear. The CDR3 is made up of 15 amino acids. Germline V CDR1 and CDR2: SEHNR, FQNEAQ (reference sequence). Trimming cost V 4 bases and J 0 bases, with 13 bases left between them. CDR3 DNA: TGTGCCAGCAGCTCCCGCCCGTACAGCTCCTACGAGCAGTACTTC. Its translation is CASSSRPYSSYEQYF.

This chain uses TRBV5-1 with TRBJ2-5; the D is unclear. This CDR3 is 16 amino acids long. Germline CDR1 is SGHRS and CDR2 is YFSETQ. The germline V and J ends were trimmed by 4 bases and 7 bases, with 23 bases remaining between them. In nucleotides, the CDR3 is TGCGCCAGCAGCGCAGAACCGACATACCTTGCGGCGACCCAGTACTTC. Its protein product is CASSAEPTYLAATQYF. The full variable domain, completed using reference TRBV5-1 and TRBJ2-5, is KAGVTQTPRYLIKTRGQQVTLSCSPISGHRSVSWYQQTPGQGLQFLFEYFSETQRNKGNFPGRFSGRQFSNSRSEMNVSTLELGDSALYLCASSAEPTYLAATQYFGPGTRLLVL.

This clonotype was seen at least ten times. This chain joins TRBV7-9 and TRBJ2-7; the D is unclear. Germline V gives CDR1 SEHNR, CDR2 FQNEAQ (reference sequence). The length of the CDR3 is 12 residues. Trimming removed 1 base at V and 4 bases at J, with 5 bases between. The CDR3 coding sequence is TGTGCCAGCAGCTTAGTCAGATACGAGCAGTACTTC. Amino acids: CASSLVRYEQYF.

The rearrangement joins TRBV12-3 or TRBV12-4 to TRBJ2-3; D possibly uses TRBD1 or TRBD2 (6 bases each). V lost 6 bases and J lost 3, with 25 bases in between. The CDR3 consists of 18 residues. CDR3 in amino acids: CASRPIPILGGLTDTQYF. The CDR3 DNA follows: TGTGCCAGCAGGCCGATCCCTATTTTAGGGGGGCTTACAGATACGCAGTATTTT.

This clonotype was seen a few times. The chain recombines TRBV20-1 with TRBJ2-3; TRBD1 matches 8 bases. This CDR3 is built from 14 residues. With V trimmed by 5 bases and J by 3 bases, 7 bases remained unmatched. Germline V gives CDR1 DFQATT, CDR2 SNEGSKA (reference sequence). The CDR3 sequence is CSAFDRGRTDTQYF. CDR3 DNA: TGCAGTGCTTTCGACAGGGGCCGGACAGATACGCAGTATTTT.

The J gene is TRBJ2-7, the V gene TRBV12-3 or TRBV12-4, with 7 bases fitting TRBD1. The junction had 12 bases not matched to a gene; V was cut back by 5 bases and J by 2 bases. CDR3 length: 16 amino acids. CDR3 nucleotide sequence: TGTGCCAGCAGTGTAAGACAGGGTAGAACCCCCTACGAGCAGTACTTC. It yields the protein CASSVRQGRTPYEQYF.

This chain uses TRBV5-5 with TRBJ2-7; unclear D gene. Trimming took 0 bases from V and 5 from J, leaving 12 bases between them. The CDR3 totals 14 residues. Looked up from germline, CDR1 is SGHKS and CDR2 is YYEKEE (reference sequence). The CDR3 sequence: CASSLAIGFDEQYF. The CDR3 region has the DNA TGTGCCAGCAGCTTGGCCATCGGGTTCGACGAGCAGTACTTC. The whole variable domain, filled in from reference TRBV5-5 and TRBJ2-7, reads DAGVTQSPTHLIKTRGQQVTLRCSPISGHKSVSWYQQVLGQGPQFIFQYYEKEERGRGNFPDRFSARQFPNYSSELNVNALLLGDSALYLCASSLAIGFDEQYFGPGTRLTVT.

This clonotype was seen at least ten times. The chain has TRBV4-2 and TRBJ1-4, with a possible D match to TRBD1 (6 bases). Looked up from germline, CDR1 is LGHNA and CDR2 is YNFKEQ. V lost 4 bases, J lost 9 bases, and 27 bases lay in between. CDR3 length equals 18 residues. The DNA for the CDR3 is TGTGCCAGCAGCCCCCCAACGTTCCGGGGGCGCTTGAGTAAAAAACTGTTTTTT. Its translation: CASSPPTFRGRLSKKLFF.

V is TRBV25-1 and J is TRBJ1-5; TRBD1 aligns across 11 bases. The length of the CDR3 is 13 residues. Losses at the gene ends were 6 bases for V and 12 bases for J; bases not matched to a gene: 7. Germline V gene sequence: CDR1 MGHDK, CDR2 SYGVNS. CDR3 DNA sequence: TGTGCCAGCAGAGGACAGGGGGCTCCCAACCAGCATTTT. Translating gives CASRGQGAPNQHF.

This clonotype was counted a few times. The chain links TRBV4-3 to TRBJ2-5; tentative D call: TRBD2 (6 bases). This CDR3 has 14 residues. Trimming took off 0 bases at V and 4 bases at J, with 9 bases between the two ends. CDR1 is LGHNA and CDR2 is YSLEER in the germline V gene. This CDR3 is CASSQDYGRETQYF. Written as DNA, the CDR3 is TGCGCCAGCAGCCAAGATTACGGGAGAGAGACCCAGTACTTC.

This chain links TRBV2 with TRBJ2-3; 8 bases agree with TRBD2. V lost 6 bases, J lost 3 bases, and 14 bases stayed unmatched. CDR1 is SNHLY and CDR2 is FYNNEI in the germline V gene. The CDR3 has 17 residues. Here the CDR3 reads CASRIRGGRSLTDTQYF. CDR3 in DNA: TGTGCCAGCAGAATAAGGGGCGGGAGGAGCTTAACAGATACGCAGTATTTT.

The chain is built from TRBV24-1 and TRBJ2-7; D could derive from TRBD1 or TRBD2 (5 bases each). V lost 2 bases and J 1 base, leaving 14 bases between the germline ends. CDR1 and CDR2 from the germline V gene are KGHDR and SFDVKD. This CDR3 is 16 amino acids long. The CDR3 nucleotides read TGTGCCACCAGTGATTCCCAGGGAGAGAATTCCTACGAGCAGTACTTC. This codes for CATSDSQGENSYEQYF.

J is TRBJ1-2 and V is TRBV19; no firm D call. The CDR3 is 12 amino acids. Germline V gene data show CDR1 as LNHDA and CDR2 as SQIVND (reference sequence). V shed 6 bases and J shed 4 bases, with 9 bases lying between them. Written as DNA, the CDR3 is TGTGCCAGTAGCTACCAGGCCTATGGCTACACCTTC. This translates into CASSYQAYGYTF.

There are a few counts of this clonotype. The CDR3 loop is CSAPRAGSEPQHF. DNA for the CDR3: TGCAGTGCTCCTAGGGCGGGGAGCGAGCCCCAGCATTTT. The chain combines TRBV20-1 with TRBJ1-5; the D is unclear. The CDR3 sequence is 13 residues long. Trimming stripped 5 bases from V and 8 bases from J, with 16 bases between. Germline V lookup: CDR1 DFQATT, CDR2 SNEGSKA (reference sequence).

This clonotype occurred many times. The chain combines TRBV6-5 with TRBJ2-2; D is perhaps TRBD1 (5 bases). The germline V gene has CDR1 MNHEY and CDR2 SVGAGI. The CDR3 covers 15 residues. The ends were cut back, 2 bases at V and 0 bases at J, with 7 bases in the middle. CDR3 sequence reads: CASSYGAANTGELFF. The DNA of the CDR3 is TGTGCCAGCAGTTACGGGGCAGCGAACACCGGGGAGCTGTTTTTT.

This clonotype appeared many times. The V gene is TRBV7-2, the J gene TRBJ2-7, with 9 bases matching TRBD1. Trimming took 6 bases from V and 2 from J; bases not matched to a gene: 8. This CDR3 region has 15 residues. Germline V gene sequence: CDR1 SGHTA, CDR2 FQGNSA. CDR3 in amino acids: CASSLTDRGTYEQYF. CDR3 nucleotides: TGTGCCAGCAGTCTCACGGACAGGGGAACCTACGAGCAGTACTTC.